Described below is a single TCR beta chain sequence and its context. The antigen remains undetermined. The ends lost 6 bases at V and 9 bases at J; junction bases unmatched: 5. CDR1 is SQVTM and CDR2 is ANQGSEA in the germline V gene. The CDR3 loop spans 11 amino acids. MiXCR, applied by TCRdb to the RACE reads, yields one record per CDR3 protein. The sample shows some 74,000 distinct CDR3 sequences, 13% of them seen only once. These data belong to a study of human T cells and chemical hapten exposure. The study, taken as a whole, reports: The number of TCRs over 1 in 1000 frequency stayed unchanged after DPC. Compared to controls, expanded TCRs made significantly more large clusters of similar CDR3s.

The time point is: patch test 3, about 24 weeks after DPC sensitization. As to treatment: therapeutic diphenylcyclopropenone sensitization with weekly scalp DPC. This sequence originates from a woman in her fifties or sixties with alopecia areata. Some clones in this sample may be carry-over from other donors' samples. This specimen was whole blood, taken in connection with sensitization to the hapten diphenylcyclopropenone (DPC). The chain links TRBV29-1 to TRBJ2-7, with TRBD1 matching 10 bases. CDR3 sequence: CSVGQGDGQYF. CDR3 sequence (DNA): TGCAGCGTAGGACAGGGGGACGGGCAGTACTTC.